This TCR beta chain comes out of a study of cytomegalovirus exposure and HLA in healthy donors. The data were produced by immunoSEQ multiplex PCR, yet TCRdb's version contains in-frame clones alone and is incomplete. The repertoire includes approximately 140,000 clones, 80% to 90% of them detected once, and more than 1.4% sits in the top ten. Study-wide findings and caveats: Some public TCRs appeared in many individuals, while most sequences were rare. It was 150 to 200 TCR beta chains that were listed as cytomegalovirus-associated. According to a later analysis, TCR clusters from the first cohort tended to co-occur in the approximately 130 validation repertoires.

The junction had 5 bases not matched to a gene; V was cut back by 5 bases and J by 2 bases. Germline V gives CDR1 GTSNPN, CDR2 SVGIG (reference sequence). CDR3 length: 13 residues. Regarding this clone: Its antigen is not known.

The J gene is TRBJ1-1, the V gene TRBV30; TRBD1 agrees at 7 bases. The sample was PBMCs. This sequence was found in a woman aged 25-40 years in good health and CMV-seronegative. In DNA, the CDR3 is TGTGCCTGGCAGGGGGGCTTCAACACTGAAGCTTTCTTT. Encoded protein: CAWQGGFNTEAFF.